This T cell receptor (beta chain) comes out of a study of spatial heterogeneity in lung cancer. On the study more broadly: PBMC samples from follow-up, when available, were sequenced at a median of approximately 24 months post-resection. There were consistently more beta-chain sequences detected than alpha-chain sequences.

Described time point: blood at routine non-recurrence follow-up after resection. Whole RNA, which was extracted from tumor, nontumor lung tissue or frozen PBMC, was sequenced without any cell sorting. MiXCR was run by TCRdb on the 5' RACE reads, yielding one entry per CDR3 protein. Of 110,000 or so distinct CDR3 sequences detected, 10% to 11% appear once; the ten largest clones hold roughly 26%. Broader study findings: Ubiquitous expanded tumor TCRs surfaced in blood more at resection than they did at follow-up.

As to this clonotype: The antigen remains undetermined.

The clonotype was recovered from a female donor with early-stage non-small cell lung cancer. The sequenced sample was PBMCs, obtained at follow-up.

The CDR3, as DNA: TGTGCCAGCAGGCCCTCGGGACCTGAGACCCAGTACTTC. Amino acids: CASRPSGPETQYF. The rearrangement joins TRBV7-2 to TRBJ2-5; D is possibly TRBD1 or TRBD2 (5 bases each). Germline CDR1 SGHTA, CDR2 FQGNSA. V dropped 6 bases and J dropped 5 bases, with 13 bases sitting between them. The length of the CDR3 is 13 residues.